This T cell receptor beta chain was captured in a study of cytomegalovirus exposure and HLA in healthy donors. Broader study findings: In most subjects, TCR beta sequences reportedly gave accurate predictions of HLA-A and HLA-B alleles. A later analysis linked around 15,000 TCR beta sequences to HLA alleles at 0.05 false discovery rate. The likely explanation for a cluster of highly shared sequence variants was sequencing artifact.

Primers included in the PCR were 60 Vbeta and 13 Jbeta primers. Libraries were prepared by immunoSEQ multiplex PCR; TCRdb keeps only in-frame clonotypes and omits some of them. This table has some 130,000 clones, 80% appearing once. Points on this clone: Its antigen remains unidentified.

V lost 4 bases and J lost 7; bases outside the gene matches: 5. The CDR3 length is 14 residues. Germline V CDR1 and CDR2: LNHNV, YYDKDF (reference sequence). Sample: PBMCs. The receptor's source is a woman aged 40 to 50 in good health and CMV-seronegative. J is TRBJ2-4 and V is TRBV15, with 9 bases aligning to TRBD1. CDR3 sequence (DNA): TGTGCCACCAGCAACCCCGGGACAGGGAACATTCAGTACTTC. Translating gives CATSNPGTGNIQYF.